The present T cell receptor (beta chain) was sequenced within a study of cytomegalovirus exposure and HLA in healthy donors. The PCR contained 60 Vbeta and 13 Jbeta primers. Sequenced by immunoSEQ multiplex PCR; TCRdb stores in-frame clones only, minus some. Among some 150,000 clones, about four fifths were seen once, and the ten largest hold less than 1.1%. Study findings and constraints: As was reported, the HLA-A and HLA-B alleles of most subjects were accurately predicted from TCR beta sequences.

As for this clone: Its antigen is not identified.

The V gene lost 0 bases and the J gene lost 4 bases, with 7 bases spanning the gap. Germline CDR1 reads SGHNT; CDR2 reads YYREEE (reference sequence). This CDR3 spans 13 amino acids. The origin of this receptor is a male donor in good health and CMV-seronegative. What was sequenced was PBMCs. The V and J genes are TRBV5-4 and TRBJ1-2; D is unclear. Here the CDR3 reads CASSLDGSYGYTF. In nucleotides, the CDR3 is TGTGCCAGCAGCTTGGACGGTTCCTATGGCTACACCTTC. The full variable domain, completed using reference TRBV5-4 and TRBJ1-2, is ETGVTQSPTHLIKTRGQQVTLRCSSQSGHNTVSWYQQALGQGPQFIFQYYREEENGRGNFPPRFSGLQFPNYSSELNVNALELDDSALYLCASSLDGSYGYTFGSGTRLTVV.